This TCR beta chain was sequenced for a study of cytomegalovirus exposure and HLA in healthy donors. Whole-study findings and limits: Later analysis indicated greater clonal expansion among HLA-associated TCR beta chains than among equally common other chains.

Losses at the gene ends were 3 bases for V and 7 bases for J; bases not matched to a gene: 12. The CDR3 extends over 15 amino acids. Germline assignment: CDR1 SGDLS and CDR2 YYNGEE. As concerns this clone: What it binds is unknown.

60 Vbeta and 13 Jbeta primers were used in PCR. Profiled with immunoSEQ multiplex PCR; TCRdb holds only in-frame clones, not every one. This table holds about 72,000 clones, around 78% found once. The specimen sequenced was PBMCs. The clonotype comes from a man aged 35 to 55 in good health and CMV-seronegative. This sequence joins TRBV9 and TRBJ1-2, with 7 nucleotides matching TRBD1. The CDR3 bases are TGTGCCAGCAGCGACCCGACAGGGAGTAGATTTGGCTACACCTTC. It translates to CASSDPTGSRFGYTF. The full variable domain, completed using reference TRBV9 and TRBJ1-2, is DSGVTQTPKHLITATGQRVTLRCSPRSGDLSVYWYQQSLDQGLQFLIQYYNGEERAKGNILERFSAQQFPDLHSELNLSSLELGDSALYFCASSDPTGSRFGYTFGSGTRLTVV.